Sequencing of this T cell receptor (beta chain) was carried out in a study of control samples from healthy donors and cancer patients. The germline CDR1 and CDR2 sequences are SGHRS and YFSETQ. This CDR3 has 15 amino acids. V was clipped by 6 bases and J by 3 bases, with 15 bases between them. TCRdb keeps only in-frame clones here, not all; method: immunoSEQ multiplex PCR. The sample lists 99,000 or so clones, roughly 82% occurring once. The V call is TRBV5-1, the J call TRBJ2-2, with a possible D match to TRBD2 (7 bases). The sequence was collected from a man in his 60s in good health. The sequencing input was blood. In DNA, the CDR3 is TGCGCCAGCACGGAGGGGGGGAAGCACACCGGGGAGCTGTTTTTT. Translation: CASTEGGKHTGELFF.